This T cell receptor beta chain was sequenced in a study of CD8 T cells in Susac syndrome (dated by TCRdb to between 2017 and 2020). About the investigation overall: Repertoire sequencing was used to test whether CD8+ T cell activation and differentiation in Susac syndrome was antigen driven. The study compared CD8+ T cell repertoire clonality among 12 healthy donors, some 14 Susac syndrome patients and roughly 16 multiple sclerosis patients. Broader findings and caveats from the paper: The TCR sequencing and HLA analysis was acknowledged to have included a relatively small number of individuals.

High-throughput TCR beta sequencing profiled peripheral blood CD8+ and CD4+ T cells from healthy donors, Susac syndrome patients and multiple sclerosis patients. The multiple sclerosis controls were treatment-naive patients who had stable or active relapsing-remitting disease and met the revised McDonald criteria. Bulk CD8+ and CD4+ T cells were purified magnetically by negative isolation, whereas CD8+ TEMRA cells were enriched by FACS. Blood was drawn into EDTA tubes, processed within 24 hours, and PBMCs were isolated by density gradient centrifugation. PBMCs destined for TCR sequencing were cryopreserved in liquid nitrogen and later thawed in a 37 °C water bath. The sorted or isolated CD4+, CD8+ and CD8+ TEMRA cells reached a purity of at least 90%. In regard to this clonotype: No antigen is known for it. Base qualities are not at hand, and no much larger clone is one base apart.

RNA was extracted using the RNeasy kit, and roughly 0.45 to 1 microgram was reverse transcribed with random hexamers. The immunoSEQ multiplex PCR assay, which covers 54 Vbeta and 13 Jbeta segments, was used to amplify TCR beta CDR3 regions. To correct PCR amplification bias, a synthetic template baseline was used for both primer optimization and computational correction. As for how the authors treated the data: Reads were assigned to V, D and J genes according to IMGT and analyzed in immunoSEQ Analyzer, with only productive sequences retained. Clonality was calculated as one minus the Shannon entropy normalized by log2 of the number of productive unique sequences. Public and private clones were assessed among the 100 most prevalent clones of each patient and control. Susac-specific clones were defined as absent from healthy and MS cohorts, over a thousand published viral clones and other ImmuneACCESS disease sequences. TCRdb took the public reads, trimmed them with fastp at Q25, ran MiXCR for clone calling and kept in-frame beta chains. Every distinct CDR3 protein forms one entry, paired with its most common genes and DNA. TCRdb, not the original authors, processed these V and J calls. The table for this sample lists some 300,000 distinct CDR3 sequences; approximately 81% of them were counted only once. The ten largest clones take up over 0.09% of the sample.

V is shortened by 3 bases, J by 7 bases, and the region joining them spans 19 bases. Per the germline V gene, MDHEN is the CDR1 and SYDVKM is the CDR2. The CDR3 measures 16 amino acids from cysteine to phenylalanine. Kept here is only the CDR3 DNA, which spans 48 bases and is read in frame from base 1. The receptor's source is a human donor with multiple sclerosis. Sample: CD8+ T cells from PBMCs. This sequence uses TRBV28 and TRBJ2-1; D gene: possibly TRBD2, on 5 matching bases. The DNA sequence is given as TGTGCCAGCAGTTTCGGGGTAGGAGGAAATGATAATGAGCAGTTCTTC. The encoded protein is CASSFGVGGNDNEQFF.